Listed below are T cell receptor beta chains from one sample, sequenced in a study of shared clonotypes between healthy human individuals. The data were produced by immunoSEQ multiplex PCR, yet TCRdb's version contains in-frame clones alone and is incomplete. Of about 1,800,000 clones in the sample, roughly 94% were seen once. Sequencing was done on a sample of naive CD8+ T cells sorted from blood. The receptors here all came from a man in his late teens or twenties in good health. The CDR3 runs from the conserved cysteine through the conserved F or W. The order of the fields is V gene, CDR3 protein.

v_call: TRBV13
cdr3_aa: CASSLEGNYGYTF

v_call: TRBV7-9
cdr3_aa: CASSSSDGWNTEAFF

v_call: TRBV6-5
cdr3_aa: CASSWGERTEAFF

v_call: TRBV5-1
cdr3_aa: CASSFKLGGLAAQETQYF

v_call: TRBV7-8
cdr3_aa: CASSLASGGPIRYNEQFF

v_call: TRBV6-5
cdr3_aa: CASRSFNRDNEQFF

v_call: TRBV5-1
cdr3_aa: CASSLASLAGTDTQYF

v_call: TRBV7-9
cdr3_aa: CASSLARQGSEKLFF

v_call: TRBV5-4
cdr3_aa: CASSWDEGNGYTF

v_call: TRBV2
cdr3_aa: CAVKKGTGNEQFF

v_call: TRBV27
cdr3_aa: CASSFGQGTDTQYF

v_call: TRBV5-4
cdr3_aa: CASSFGGGTEAFF

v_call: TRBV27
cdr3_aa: CASSVTGGLKGYTF

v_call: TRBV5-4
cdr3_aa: CASSFSQVNGYTF

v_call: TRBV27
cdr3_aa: CASSFIPPRGSNEQFF

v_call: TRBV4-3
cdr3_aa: CASSHPLAGGGTGELFF

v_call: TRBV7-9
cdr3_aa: CASSLVGTGGNEQYF

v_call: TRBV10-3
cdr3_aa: CAISESWDTWNEKLFF

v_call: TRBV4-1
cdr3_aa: CASSPTMRGDGTEAFF

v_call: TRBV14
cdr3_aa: CASSHGGGTEAFF

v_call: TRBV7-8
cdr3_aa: CASSLGQGFNIQYF

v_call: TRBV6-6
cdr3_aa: CASSYSDSYEQYF

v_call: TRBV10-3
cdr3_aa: CAIGNGSSYNEQFF

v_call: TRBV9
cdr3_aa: CASSVDGNAYEQYF

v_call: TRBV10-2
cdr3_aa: CASSARGASYEQYF

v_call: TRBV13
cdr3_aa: CASSLGDRAQETQYF

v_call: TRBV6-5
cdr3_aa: CASSYSSGPEQYF

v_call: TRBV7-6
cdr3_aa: CASSPTILPAYNEQFF

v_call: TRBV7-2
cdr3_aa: CASSVGLAAYEQYF

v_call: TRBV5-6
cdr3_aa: CASSLGSEAGELFF

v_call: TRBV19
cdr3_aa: CASTMAGGSYGYTF

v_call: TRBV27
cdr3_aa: CASSFQAVWDTGELFF

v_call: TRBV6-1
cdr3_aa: CASSEDPVSSYEQYF

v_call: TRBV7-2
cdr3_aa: CASSFWESTEAFF

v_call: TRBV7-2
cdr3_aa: CASSPSPNRLTGVNQPQHF

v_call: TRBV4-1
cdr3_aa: CASSQDFVRQSSYEQYF

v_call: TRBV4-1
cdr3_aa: CASSQDLAEKNIQYF

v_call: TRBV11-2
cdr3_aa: CASSSGGINQPQHF

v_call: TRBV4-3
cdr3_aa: CASSQLTHPNQPQHF

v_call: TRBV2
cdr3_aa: CASSEQQGQIQPQHF

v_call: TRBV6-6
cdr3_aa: CASSYGETQYF

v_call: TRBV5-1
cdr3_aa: CASSGGPTGELFF

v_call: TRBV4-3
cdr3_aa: CASSQGTGANGELFF

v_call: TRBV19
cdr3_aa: CASSWTGEFGNTIYF